This T cell receptor beta chain was captured in a study of human T cells and chemical hapten exposure. Per the germline V gene, CDR1 is MNHEY and CDR2 is SVGAGI. V lost 7 bases and J lost 4, with 10 bases in between. There are 12 residues in the CDR3. Study-level findings and limits: Donors' alopecia may make their immune response differ from healthy people's.

Each CDR3 protein gets one entry after TCRdb re-called the RACE reads with MiXCR. The table shows 350,000 to 400,000 distinct CDR3 sequences, with 5.1% occurring only once. Concerning this clonotype: The antigen remains undetermined.

Time point meaning: pre-sensitization, week 0. Sample treatment: therapeutic diphenylcyclopropenone sensitization with weekly scalp DPC. The chain couples TRBV6-5 to TRBJ1-2; D unclear. This clonotype originated in a woman in her forties or fifties with alopecia areata. Some clones in this sample may be carry-over from other donors' samples. Sequenced material: whole blood, taken in connection with sensitization to the hapten diphenylcyclopropenone (DPC). DNA for the CDR3: TGTGCCAGCACCCCGGGCATCTATGGCTACACCTTC. Translating gives CASTPGIYGYTF.